This TCR beta chain comes out of a study of OX40 agonist ivuxolimab in advanced cancers. Study-wide points: Clonal expansion from baseline to week 6 occurred in both CD4+ and CD8+ T cells. CD8+ T cells were the subset that, on average, had more expanded clones than CD4+.

V was clipped by 5 bases and J by 16 bases; unmatched bases: 5. The CDR3 sequence is 11 residues long. Per the germline V gene, CDR1 is SEHNR and CDR2 is FQNEAQ (reference sequence). Sequenced by immunoSEQ multiplex PCR; TCRdb stores in-frame clones only, minus some. The sample holds approximately 72,000 clones; 70% to 90% are singletons and the top ten take 0.8% to 0.9%. The count of this clone is one. The antigen is undetermined. This chain links TRBV7-9 with TRBJ2-1; 10 bases match TRBD2. This receptor was identified in an adult with an advanced solid tumor such as melanoma, head and neck, liver or kidney cancer. The sequencing here drew on CD4+ or CD8+ T cells sorted from blood, taken in a trial of the OX40 agonist ivuxolimab. The CDR3 reads CASSHGTSDFF. Written as DNA, the CDR3 is TGTGCCAGCAGCCACGGGACTAGCGACTTCTTC. The entire variable domain, with the rest obtained from reference TRBV7-9 and TRBJ2-1, is as follows: DTGVSQNPRHKITKRGQNVTFRCDPISEHNRLYWYRQTLGQGPEFLTYFQNEAQLEKSRLLSDRFSAERPKGSFSTLEIQRTEQGDSAMYLCASSHGTSDFFGPGTRLTVL.